This is a list of T cell receptor beta chains from one sample in a study of T cells in Graves' hyperthyroidism and ophthalmopathy. MiXCR was run by TCRdb on the multiplex PCR reads, yielding one entry per CDR3 protein. Counted here are around 700,000 distinct CDR3 sequences, around 19% occurring once; the ten biggest clones make up around 15%. Sequencing used blood. These receptors were collected from a woman aged 45-65 years with Graves' hyperthyroidism that later progressed to Graves' ophthalmopathy. CDR3s leave out the opening cysteine and the closing phenylalanine or tryptophan. Clone size is shown for a subset of rows, as once, few, many or a class of expanded clone.

cdr3_length	v_call	clone_size	j_call	cdr3_aa
14	TRBV27	-	TRBJ1-5	ASSPGQPALDQPQH
8	TRBV5-1	few	TRBJ2-7	ASSLFEQY
12	TRBV7-9	few	TRBJ1-2	AGSLVEANYGYT
13	TRBV27	many	TRBJ2-1	ASSLLGTGYNEQF
16	TRBV12-3/TRBV12-4	many	TRBJ2-1	ASSPPPRGGLSYNEQF
11	TRBV10-1	-	TRBJ1-1	ASSESSNTEAF
14	TRBV20-1	many	TRBJ2-5	SARNFRGGGQETQY
10	TRBV2	-	TRBJ2-7	ASSDRRGEQY
13	TRBV9	few	TRBJ1-5	ASSPGGPSNQPQH
14	TRBV5-1	few	TRBJ2-1	ASSLLAGGPINEQF
12	TRBV6-4	few	TRBJ1-6	ASSDRAYNSPLH
13	TRBV7-9	many	TRBJ2-1	ASSLEGSGDNEQF
13	TRBV6-1	few	TRBJ2-5	ASSEVLGGQETQY
12	TRBV2	many	TRBJ1-1	ASRAHRGNTEAF